What follows is one T cell receptor beta chain and its context. This entry is derived from a study of blood T cell repertoires in COVID-19. Study summary: Acute and convalescent COVID-19 specimens originated in the United States, Italy and Spain. T cells, B-cell-depleted T cells, or PBMCs supplied cDNA or gDNA.

As handled by the study authors: It was from reference gene primer amplification that nucleated cell counts were estimated. Here immunoSEQ multiplex PCR was the method, and the copy in TCRdb shows in-frame clones only, minus some. V and J calls plus clone size are reproduced from that table; the DNA served to infer D and trimming. In the table there are around 120,000 clones, 70% to 85% of which are singletons. The germline V gene has CDR1 SNHLY and CDR2 FYNNEI. V lost 4 bases and J lost 9, with 7 bases in between. The CDR3 sequence is 12 residues long. The chain joins TRBV2 to TRBJ1-6; D not resolved. The sample was peripheral blood. The source of this sequence is a man aged 70-80 years with active or convalescent COVID-19. The DNA of the CDR3 is TGTGCCAGCAGTGGAGGCGGTTCACCCCTCCACTTT. This codes for CASSGGGSPLHF.